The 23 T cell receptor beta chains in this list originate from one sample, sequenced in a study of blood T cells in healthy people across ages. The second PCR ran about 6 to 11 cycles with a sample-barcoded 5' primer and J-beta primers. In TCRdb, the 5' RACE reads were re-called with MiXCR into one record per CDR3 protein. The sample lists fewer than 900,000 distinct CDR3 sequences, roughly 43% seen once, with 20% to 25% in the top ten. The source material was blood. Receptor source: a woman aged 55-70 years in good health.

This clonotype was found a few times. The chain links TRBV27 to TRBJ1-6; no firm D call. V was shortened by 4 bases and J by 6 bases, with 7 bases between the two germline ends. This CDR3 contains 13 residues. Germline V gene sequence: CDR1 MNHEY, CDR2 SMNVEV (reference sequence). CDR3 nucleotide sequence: TGTGCCAGCAGTTCGGGGTCTAATTCACCCCTCCACTTT. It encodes CASSSGSNSPLHF.

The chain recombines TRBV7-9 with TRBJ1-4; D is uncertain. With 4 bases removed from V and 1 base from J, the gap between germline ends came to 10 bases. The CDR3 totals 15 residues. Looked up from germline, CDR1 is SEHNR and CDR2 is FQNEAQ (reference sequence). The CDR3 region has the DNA TGTGCCAGCAGCTCGACTCACAGAACTAATGAAAAACTGTTTTTT. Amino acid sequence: CASSSTHRTNEKLFF.

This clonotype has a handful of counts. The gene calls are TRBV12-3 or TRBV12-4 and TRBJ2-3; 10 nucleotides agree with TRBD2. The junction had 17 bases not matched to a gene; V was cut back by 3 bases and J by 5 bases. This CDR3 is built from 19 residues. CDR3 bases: TGTGCCAGCAGTTTCGCCGGGACAGCAACTAGCGGGACGGGAGATACGCAGTATTTT. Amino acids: CASSFAGTATSGTGDTQYF.

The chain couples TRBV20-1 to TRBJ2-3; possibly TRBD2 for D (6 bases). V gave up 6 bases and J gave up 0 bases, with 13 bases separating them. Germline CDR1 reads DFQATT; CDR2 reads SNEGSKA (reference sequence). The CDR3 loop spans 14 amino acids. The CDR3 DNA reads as TGCAGTGCCCCGGGACTGTCTAGCACAGATACGCAGTATTTT. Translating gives CSAPGLSSTDTQYF.

The CDR3, as DNA: TGTGCCAGCAGCCCAAGACAAGGACAGGGAGGAGAAAAACTGTTTTTT. This sequence encodes CASSPRQGQGGEKLFF. The chain is built from TRBV14 and TRBJ1-4, with TRBD1 matching over 8 bases. Germline V gives CDR1 SGHDN, CDR2 FVKESK. The CDR3 totals 16 residues. The ends lost 4 bases at V and 8 bases at J; junction bases unmatched: 12.

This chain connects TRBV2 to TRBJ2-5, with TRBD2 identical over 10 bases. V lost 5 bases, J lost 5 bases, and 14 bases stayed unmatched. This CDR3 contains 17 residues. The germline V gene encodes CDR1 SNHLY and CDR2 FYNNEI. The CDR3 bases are TGTGCCAGCAGTACTGGGGCTAGCGGGAGAAGGGGGGAGACCCAGTACTTC. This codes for CASSTGASGRRGETQYF.

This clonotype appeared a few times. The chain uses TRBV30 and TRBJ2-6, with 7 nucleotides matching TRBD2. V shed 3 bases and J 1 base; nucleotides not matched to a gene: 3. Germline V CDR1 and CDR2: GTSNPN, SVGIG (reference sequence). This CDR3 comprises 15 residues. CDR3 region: CAWSPGGSGANVLTF. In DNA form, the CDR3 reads TGTGCCTGGAGCCCGGGGGGATCTGGGGCCAACGTCCTGACTTTC.

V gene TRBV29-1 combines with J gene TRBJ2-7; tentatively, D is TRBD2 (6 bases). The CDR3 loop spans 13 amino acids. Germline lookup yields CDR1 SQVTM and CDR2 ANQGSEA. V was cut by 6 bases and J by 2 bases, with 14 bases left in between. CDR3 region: CSVSGLGTYEQYF. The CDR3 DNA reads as TGCAGCGTCTCGGGACTGGGGACCTACGAGCAGTACTTC.

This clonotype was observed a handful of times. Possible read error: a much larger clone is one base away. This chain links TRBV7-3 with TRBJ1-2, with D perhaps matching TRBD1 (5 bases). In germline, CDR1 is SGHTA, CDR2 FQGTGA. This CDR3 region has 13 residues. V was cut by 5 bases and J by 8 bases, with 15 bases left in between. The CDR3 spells CASSVTGRRGYTF. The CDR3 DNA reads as TGTGCCAGCAGCGTGACGGGGCGCAGGGGCTACACCTTC.

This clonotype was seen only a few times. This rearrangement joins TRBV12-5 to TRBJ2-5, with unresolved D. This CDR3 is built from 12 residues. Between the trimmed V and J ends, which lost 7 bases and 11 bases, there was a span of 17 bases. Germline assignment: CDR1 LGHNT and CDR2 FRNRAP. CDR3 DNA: TGTGCTAGTGCCCTCGACGCCCTGGAGCAGTACTTC. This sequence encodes CASALDALEQYF.

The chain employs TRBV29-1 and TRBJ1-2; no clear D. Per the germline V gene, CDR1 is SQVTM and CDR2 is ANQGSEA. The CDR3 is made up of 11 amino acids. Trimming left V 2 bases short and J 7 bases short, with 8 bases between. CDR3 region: CSVEPGGGYTF. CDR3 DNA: TGCAGCGTTGAACCCGGTGGTGGCTACACCTTC.

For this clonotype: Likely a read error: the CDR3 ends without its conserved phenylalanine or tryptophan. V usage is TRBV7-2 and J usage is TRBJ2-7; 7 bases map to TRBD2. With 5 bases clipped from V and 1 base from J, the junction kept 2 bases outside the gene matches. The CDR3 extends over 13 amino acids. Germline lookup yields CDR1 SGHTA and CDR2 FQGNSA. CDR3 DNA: TGTGCCAGCAGCACTAGCGTATCCTACGAGCAGTACTTG. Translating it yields CASSTSVSYEQYL.

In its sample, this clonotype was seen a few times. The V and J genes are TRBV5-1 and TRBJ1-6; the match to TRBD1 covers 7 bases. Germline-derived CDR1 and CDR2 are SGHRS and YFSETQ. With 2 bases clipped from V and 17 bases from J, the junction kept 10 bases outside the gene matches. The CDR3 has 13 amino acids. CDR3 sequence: CASSLDFGTAIHF. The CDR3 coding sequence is TGCGCCAGCAGCTTAGACTTTGGGACAGCCATCCACTTT.

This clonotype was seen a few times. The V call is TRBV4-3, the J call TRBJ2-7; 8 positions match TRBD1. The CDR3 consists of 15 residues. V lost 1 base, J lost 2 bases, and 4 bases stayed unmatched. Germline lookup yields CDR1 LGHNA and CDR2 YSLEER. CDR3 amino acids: CASSQGLQGAYEQYF. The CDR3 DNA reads TGCGCCAGCAGCCAAGGTCTACAGGGGGCCTACGAGCAGTACTTC.

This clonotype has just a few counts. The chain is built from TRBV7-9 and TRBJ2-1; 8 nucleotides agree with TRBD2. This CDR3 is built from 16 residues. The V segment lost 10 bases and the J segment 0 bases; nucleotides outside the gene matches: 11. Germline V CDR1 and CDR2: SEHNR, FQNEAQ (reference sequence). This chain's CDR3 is CANAIAGGRSYNEQFF. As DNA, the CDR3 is TGTGCCAACGCCATTGCGGGGGGCCGCTCCTACAATGAGCAGTTCTTC. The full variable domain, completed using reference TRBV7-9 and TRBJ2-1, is DTGVSQNPRHKITKRGQNVTFRCDPISEHNRLYWYRQTLGQGPEFLTYFQNEAQLEKSRLLSDRFSAERPKGSFSTLEIQRTEQGDSAMYLCANAIAGGRSYNEQFFGPGTRLTVL.

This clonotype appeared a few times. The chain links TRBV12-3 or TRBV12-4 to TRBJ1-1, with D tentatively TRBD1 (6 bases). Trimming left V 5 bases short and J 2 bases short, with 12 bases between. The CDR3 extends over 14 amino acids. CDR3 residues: CASSTTGANTEAFF. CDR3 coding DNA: TGTGCCAGCAGTACGACAGGAGCTAACACTGAAGCTTTCTTT.

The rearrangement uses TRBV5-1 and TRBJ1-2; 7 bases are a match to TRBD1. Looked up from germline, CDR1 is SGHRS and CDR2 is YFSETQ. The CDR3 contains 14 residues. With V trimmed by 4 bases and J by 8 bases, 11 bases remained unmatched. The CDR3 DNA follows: TGCGCCAGCAGCCCCGACAGGGTGTCGCACGGCTACACCTTC. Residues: CASSPDRVSHGYTF.

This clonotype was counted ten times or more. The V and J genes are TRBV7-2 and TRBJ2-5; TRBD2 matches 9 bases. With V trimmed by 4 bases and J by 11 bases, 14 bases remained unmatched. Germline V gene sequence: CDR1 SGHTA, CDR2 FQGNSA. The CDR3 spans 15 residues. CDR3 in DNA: TGTGCCAGCAGCTCTACTAGCGGGCAATACAATGAGCAGTACTTC. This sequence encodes CASSSTSGQYNEQYF.

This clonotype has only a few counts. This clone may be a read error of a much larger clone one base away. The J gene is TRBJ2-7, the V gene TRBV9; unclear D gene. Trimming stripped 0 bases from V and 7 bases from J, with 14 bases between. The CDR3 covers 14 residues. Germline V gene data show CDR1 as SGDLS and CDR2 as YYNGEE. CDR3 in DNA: TGTGCCAGCAGCGTAGAAGGGATAGGCGATGAGCAGTACTTC. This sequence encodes CASSVEGIGDEQYF.

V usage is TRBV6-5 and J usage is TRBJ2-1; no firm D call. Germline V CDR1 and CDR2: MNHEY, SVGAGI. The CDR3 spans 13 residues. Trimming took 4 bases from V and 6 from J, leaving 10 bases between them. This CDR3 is CASSSLNGNEQFF. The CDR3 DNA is TGTGCCAGCAGTTCCCTAAACGGCAATGAGCAGTTCTTC.

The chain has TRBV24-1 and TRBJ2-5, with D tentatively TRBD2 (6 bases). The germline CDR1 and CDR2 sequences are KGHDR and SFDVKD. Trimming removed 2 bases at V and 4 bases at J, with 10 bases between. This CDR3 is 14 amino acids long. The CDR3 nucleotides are TGTGCCACCAGTGATTCGGGAGTAGGAGAGACCCAGTACTTC. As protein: CATSDSGVGETQYF.

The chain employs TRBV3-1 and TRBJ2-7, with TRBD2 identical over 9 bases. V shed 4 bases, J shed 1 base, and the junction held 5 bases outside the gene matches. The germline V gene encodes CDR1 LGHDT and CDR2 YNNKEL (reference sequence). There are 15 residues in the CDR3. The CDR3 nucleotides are TGTGCCAGCAGCCGCACAACTAGCGGGTCCTACGAGCAGTACTTC. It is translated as CASSRTTSGSYEQYF.

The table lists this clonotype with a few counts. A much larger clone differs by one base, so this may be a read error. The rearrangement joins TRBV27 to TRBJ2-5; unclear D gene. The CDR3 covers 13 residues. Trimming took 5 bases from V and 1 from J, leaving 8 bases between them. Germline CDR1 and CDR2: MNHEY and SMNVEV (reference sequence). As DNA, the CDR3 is TGTGCCAGCAGTGGATTTGCCCAAGAGACCCAGTACTTC. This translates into CASSGFAQETQYF.